One sample yielded the 22 T cell receptor beta chains listed below, sequenced in a study of T cells in localized non-small cell lung cancer. The protocol was immunoSEQ multiplex PCR, while the TCRdb copy is restricted to in-frame clones and leaves out a portion. The sample has 40,000 or so clones, approximately 86% seen once. The sequencing here drew on peripheral blood, taken before any cancer treatment. The receptors shown here come from a man between 40 and 70 years old with stage I lung adenocarcinoma.

The chain has TRBV6-1 and TRBJ2-2, with 7 bases identical to TRBD2. Trimming removed 1 base from V and 4 bases from J; junction bases left unmatched: 6. The germline gives CDR1 MNHNS, CDR2 SASEGT. The CDR3 length is 16 residues. As DNA, the CDR3 is TGTGCCAGCAGTGAAGGACCGGGACTAATCACCGGGGAGCTGTTTTTT. Encoded protein: CASSEGPGLITGELFF.

With regard to this clone: With only one base between it and a far larger clone, this is likely a read error. Other DNA sequences in the sample encode the same CDR3. This chain connects TRBV7-9 to TRBJ2-1, with a possible D match to TRBD1 (6 bases). The V and J ends lost 5 bases and 0 bases respectively, with 11 bases between them. This CDR3 contains 15 residues. Germline V gives CDR1 SEHNR, CDR2 FQNEAQ (reference sequence). The CDR3 is CASSQGLHSYNEQFF. For the CDR3, the DNA is TGTGCCAGCAGCCAGGGGCTACACTCCTACAATGAGCAGTTCTTC.

Only one count was recorded for this clone. This chain uses TRBV2 with TRBJ1-3; D gene uncertain. Trimming removed 3 bases from V and 0 bases from J, with 3 bases in between. Germline values: CDR1 SNHLY, CDR2 FYNNEI. This CDR3 contains 13 residues. CDR3 coding DNA: TGTGCCAGCAGTGATTTCTCTGGAAACACCATATATTTT. It codes for CASSDFSGNTIYF.

Only a few counts were recorded for this clone. This rearrangement joins TRBV28 to TRBJ1-2, with 7 bases aligning to TRBD1. The V gene's germline CDR1 is MDHEN and CDR2 SYDVKM. This CDR3 is 12 amino acids long. J was trimmed by 4 bases and V by 7 bases; bases with no gene match: 3. The CDR3 DNA reads as TGTGCCAGCATCCAGGGGGGCTATGGCTACACCTTC. This encodes CASIQGGYGYTF.

The rearrangement links TRBV9 to TRBJ2-1, with 13 bases that match TRBD2. J gave up 7 bases and V 4 bases, and 20 bases lay outside the gene matches. This CDR3 is 20 amino acids long. Looked up from germline, CDR1 is SGDLS and CDR2 is YYNGEE. This CDR3 is CASSPRGGHLLAGGPNEQFF. The CDR3 DNA follows: TGTGCCAGCAGCCCCCGGGGGGGACACCTACTAGCGGGAGGGCCTAATGAGCAGTTCTTC.

This chain joins TRBV7-2 and TRBJ2-1; TRBD2 aligns across 7 bases. Germline loops: CDR1 SGHTA, CDR2 FQGNSA. Trimming removed 10 bases from V and 4 bases from J; junction bases left unmatched: 13. The length of the CDR3 is 15 residues. The CDR3 coding sequence is TGTGCCACAATCCTCTTTAGCGGGCCGTACAATGAGCAGTTCTTC. It translates to CATILFSGPYNEQFF.

The gene calls are TRBV7-2 and TRBJ2-5; 8 bases map to TRBD1. The CDR3 totals 14 residues. The germline V gene encodes CDR1 SGHTA and CDR2 FQGNSA. V gave up 5 bases and J gave up 5 bases; unmatched junction bases: 7. The CDR3 loop reads CASSPQGAGETQYF. The CDR3 nucleotides are TGTGCCAGCAGCCCCCAGGGGGCTGGTGAGACCCAGTACTTC.

V and J are TRBV11-2 and TRBJ2-5; 8 bases map to TRBD2. This CDR3 is built from 16 residues. V was pared by 1 base and J by 4 bases, with 8 bases of the junction left unmatched. Germline-derived CDR1 and CDR2 are SGHAT and FQNNGV. The CDR3 region has the DNA TGTGCCAGCAGCTTAGGTGGCACGGGAGGGCTAGAGACCCAGTACTTC. This codes for CASSLGGTGGLETQYF.

The CDR3 DNA follows: TGTGCGTCGATGGGGCGGGAGTCAACAGAGACCCAGTACTTC. As protein: CASMGRESTETQYF. The chain has TRBV30 and TRBJ2-5; 7 bases fit TRBD2. There are 14 residues in the CDR3. Germline V gene sequence: CDR1 GTSNPN, CDR2 SVGIG (reference sequence). The entire variable domain, with the rest obtained from reference TRBV30 and TRBJ2-5, is as follows: SQTIHQWPATLVQPVGSPLSLECTVEGTSNPNLYWYRQAAGRGLQLLFYSVGIGQISSEVPQNLSASRPQDRQFILSSKKLLLSDSGFYLCASMGRESTETQYFGPGTRLLVL.

The rearrangement joins TRBV7-6 to TRBJ2-1; perhaps TRBD1 as D (6 bases). From germline, CDR1 is SGHVS and CDR2 FNYEAQ. The V end lost 1 base, the J end lost 5 bases, and 15 bases lay between the germline ends. The CDR3 has 16 amino acids. CDR3 coding DNA: TGTGCCAGCAGCTTAGAGGTCAGGGGAAAGGACAATGAGCAGTTCTTC. Its protein is CASSLEVRGKDNEQFF.

The rearrangement joins TRBV13 to TRBJ2-3, with a possible D match to TRBD2 (6 bases). There are 14 residues in the CDR3. Germline V gives CDR1 PRHDT, CDR2 FYEKMQ (reference sequence). Trimming removed 2 bases from V and 4 bases from J, with 10 bases in between. DNA of the CDR3: TGTGCCAGCAGCTTAAGACTAGTCTCAGATACGCAGTATTTT. It codes for CASSLRLVSDTQYF.

J is TRBJ2-7 and V is TRBV19; TRBD2 is a possible D gene (5 bases). This CDR3 region has 14 residues. Germline V gene lookup returns CDR1 LNHDA and CDR2 SQIVND (reference sequence). The V end was cut by 4 bases, the J end by 0 bases, with 10 bases between. The CDR3 DNA follows: TGTGCCAGTAGTACGGGGAAGGCCTCCTACGAGCAGTACTTC. This encodes CASSTGKASYEQYF.

The chain has TRBV5-1 and TRBJ2-1; the D gene is possibly TRBD2 (6 bases). There are 12 residues in the CDR3. The germline V gene has CDR1 SGHRS and CDR2 YFSETQ. Here the CDR3 DNA reads TGCGCAAGCGGGCAGGGTAGGGATGAGCAGTTCTTC. Translation: CASGQGRDEQFF.

CDR3 DNA sequence: TGCAGCGTTATGGGGCACCACACAGATACGCAGTATTTT. Translation gives CSVMGHHTDTQYF. The chain uses TRBV29-1 and TRBJ2-3, with D possibly being TRBD1 (5 bases). V lost 5 bases to trimming and J lost 2 bases, with 11 bases between them. There are 13 residues in the CDR3. Looked up from germline, CDR1 is SQVTM and CDR2 is ANQGSEA.

This chain links TRBV4-1 with TRBJ1-1, with a tentative D call TRBD1 (5 bases). CDR1 is MGHRA, CDR2 YSYEKL, per germline. The CDR3 totals 14 residues. V was pared by 10 bases and J by 1 base, with 16 bases between. For the CDR3, the DNA is TGCGCCACCATGAGGGGCGGGTGGAACACTGAAGCTTTCTTT. Translation: CATMRGGWNTEAFF.

The count of this clone is one. The genes are TRBV5-1 and TRBJ2-5; 7 bases line up with TRBD2. This CDR3 has 16 residues. V was pared by 6 bases and J by 2 bases, with 13 bases of the junction left unmatched. CDR1 and CDR2 from the germline V gene are SGHRS and YFSETQ. CDR3 loop: CASNKRALAAQETQYF. The CDR3 bases are TGCGCCAGCAACAAACGAGCTCTAGCGGCTCAAGAGACCCAGTACTTC.

This chain links TRBV27 with TRBJ1-1; weak D call: TRBD1 (5 bases). Germline V gene sequence: CDR1 MNHEY, CDR2 SMNVEV (reference sequence). The CDR3 covers 15 residues. Between the trimmed V and J ends, which lost 6 bases and 0 bases, there was a span of 14 bases. The DNA for the CDR3 is TGTGCCAGCAGCGGGGGGTTTGGGTTGAACACTGAAGCTTTCTTT. Translation: CASSGGFGLNTEAFF.

The gene calls are TRBV20-1 and TRBJ2-7, with unresolved D. In germline, CDR1 is DFQATT, CDR2 SNEGSKA (reference sequence). V lost 5 bases, J lost 0 bases, and 5 bases lay in between. This CDR3 comprises 11 residues. CDR3 nucleotide sequence: TGCAGTGCTTCGAACTCCTACGAGCAGTACTTC. Its protein product is CSASNSYEQYF.

J is TRBJ1-1 and V is TRBV15, with D tentatively TRBD1 (5 bases). The ends were cut back, 6 bases at V and 0 bases at J, with 20 bases in the middle. This CDR3 has 17 residues. CDR1 is LNHNV and CDR2 is YYDKDF in the germline V gene (reference sequence). CDR3 nucleotides: TGTGCCACCAGTATCAGAAGAGGGGCAGGGCTGAACACTGAAGCTTTCTTT. It encodes CATSIRRGAGLNTEAFF.

CDR3 DNA sequence: TGTGCCAGCTCACCTCTAATTCCTAGCGAGAACACCGGGGAGCTGTTTTTT. Its protein is CASSPLIPSENTGELFF. The V gene is TRBV18, the J gene TRBJ2-2; perhaps TRBD2 as D (6 bases). CDR1 is KGHSH, CDR2 LQKENI, per germline. This CDR3 has 17 residues. V dropped 3 bases and J dropped 1 base, with 15 bases sitting between them. Combining the CDR3 with reference TRBV18 and TRBJ2-2 gives the whole variable domain NAGVMQNPRHLVRRRGQEARLRCSPMKGHSHVYWYRQLPEEGLKFMVYLQKENIIDESGMPKERFSAEFPKEGPSILRIQQVVRGDSAAYFCASSPLIPSENTGELFFGEGSRLTVL.

The chain has TRBV9 and TRBJ2-1, with D possibly being TRBD2 (6 bases). The CDR3 has 20 residues. The germline V gene encodes CDR1 SGDLS and CDR2 YYNGEE. V lost 0 bases to trimming and J lost 0 bases, with 22 bases between them. CDR3 in DNA: TGTGCCAGCAGCGTAGCTCCCAGCGGGTTAATCAAGAGCTCCTACAATGAGCAGTTCTTC. Residues: CASSVAPSGLIKSSYNEQFF.

This chain joins TRBV18 and TRBJ2-2; 7 nucleotides match TRBD1. Germline-derived CDR1 and CDR2 are KGHSH and LQKENI. Trimming removed 2 bases from V and 1 base from J; junction bases left unmatched: 7. The CDR3 spans 17 residues. CDR3 in DNA: TGTGCCAGCTCACCATCGCAGGGGGTCGTGAACACCGGGGAGCTGTTTTTT. This encodes CASSPSQGVVNTGELFF.